This is a list of T cell receptor beta chains from one sample in a study of shared clonotypes between healthy human individuals. Libraries were prepared by immunoSEQ multiplex PCR; TCRdb keeps only in-frame clonotypes and omits some of them. The table lists 2,500,000 or so clones, roughly 93% of them singletons, with more than 0.35% in the top ten. Input material: naive CD4+ T cells from PBMCs. These receptor sequences come from a man aged 18 to 30 in good health. Some clones in this sample may be carry-over from other donors' samples. CDR3s include the opening cysteine and the closing phenylalanine or tryptophan. The D gene is left open where the match is weak. Clone size, where shown, is once, few, many, or a class for clones that have expanded.

clone size | J gene | V gene | D gene | CDR3 protein | CDR3 DNA
NA | TRBJ2-7 | TRBV10-3 | NA | CAIDPPGEYF | TGTGCCATCGATCCCCCGGGAGAGTACTTC
NA | TRBJ1-2 | TRBV18 | TRBD1 | CASSPDRRDYGYTF | TGTGCCAGCTCACCGGACAGGAGGGACTATGGCTACACCTTC
once | TRBJ1-1 | TRBV11-2 | NA | CASSPQTEAFF | TGTGCCAGCAGCCCCCAAACTGAAGCTTTCTTT
NA | TRBJ2-2 | TRBV5-1 | NA | CASSFAGVNTGELFF | TGCGCCAGCAGCTTCGCTGGGGTGAACACCGGGGAGCTGTTTTTT
NA | TRBJ2-5 | TRBV18 | TRBD2 | CASSQGTSGQETQYF | TGTGCCAGCTCACAAGGGACTAGCGGACAAGAGACCCAGTACTTC
NA | TRBJ2-3 | TRBV5-1 | TRBD2 | CASSLGGTSGSTQYF | TGCGCCAGCAGCTTGGGCGGGACTAGCGGGAGCACGCAGTATTTT
NA | TRBJ1-5 | TRBV10-3 | NA | CAISESTGGNQPQHF | TGTGCCATCAGTGAGTCGACAGGCGGCAATCAGCCCCAGCATTTT
NA | TRBJ2-7 | TRBV7-9 | NA | CASSTKTGSSYEQYF | TGTGCCAGCAGCACGAAAACTGGGAGCTCCTACGAGCAGTACTTC
NA | TRBJ2-2 | TRBV6-6 | NA | CASGYPQRSGELFF | TGTGCCAGCGGGTACCCTCAAAGGAGCGGGGAGCTGTTTTTT
NA | TRBJ2-6 | TRBV25-1 | NA | CASSEGQGTSGANVLTF | TGTGCCAGCAGTGAGGGCCAGGGGACCTCTGGGGCCAACGTCCTGACTTTC
NA | TRBJ2-1 | TRBV10-3 | TRBD2 | CAIISVGSGNYQTYNEQFF | TGTGCCATCATCTCGGTGGGTAGCGGGAATTACCAGACCTACAATGAGCAGTTCTTC
NA | TRBJ2-7 | TRBV9 | TRBD1 | CASSATGDEQYF | TGTGCCAGCAGCGCGACAGGGGACGAGCAGTACTTC
few | TRBJ2-2 | TRBV18 | NA | CASSATDTGELFF | TGTGCCAGCTCAGCGACAGACACCGGGGAGCTGTTTTTT
NA | TRBJ1-3 | TRBV5-1 | NA | CASSLDGTLGNTIYF | TGCGCCAGCAGCTTGGATGGGACACTGGGAAACACCATATATTTT
NA | TRBJ2-7 | TRBV18 | NA | CASSPSGRLLREQYF | TGTGCCAGCTCACCATCCGGACGGTTGTTACGCGAGCAGTACTTC
once | TRBJ2-1 | TRBV11-2 | NA | CASSLDGVASRLEQFF | TGTGCCAGCAGCTTAGATGGAGTAGCTTCAAGGCTCGAGCAGTTCTTC
NA | TRBJ2-1 | TRBV7-3 | TRBD2 | CASSLISSGGGEQFF | TGTGCCAGCAGCTTAATTAGTAGCGGGGGAGGAGAGCAGTTCTTC
NA | TRBJ2-5 | TRBV28 | TRBD1 | CASSFTDRAGETQYF | TGTGCCAGCAGTTTCACCGACAGGGCCGGAGAGACCCAGTACTTC
NA | TRBJ1-2 | TRBV6-1 | TRBD1 | CASSAQGVQGYTF | TGTGCCAGCAGCGCACAGGGGGTACAAGGCTACACCTTC
NA | TRBJ2-7 | TRBV18 | TRBD1 | CASSIQRMGQGINEQYF | TGTGCCAGCTCAATACAAAGAATGGGACAGGGGATTAACGAGCAGTACTTC
NA | TRBJ2-1 | TRBV6-1 | TRBD1 | CASRGQGDSNEQFF | TGTGCCAGCAGGGGACAGGGGGACTCAAATGAGCAGTTCTTC
NA | TRBJ2-1 | TRBV9 | TRBD2 | CASSVLAGGSYNEQFF | TGTGCCAGCAGCGTATTAGCGGGAGGTTCCTACAATGAGCAGTTCTTC